This T cell receptor beta chain was sequenced during a study of T cell responses to AZD1222 COVID-19 vaccine. V lost 0 bases and J 8 bases, leaving 14 bases between the germline ends. CDR1 and CDR2 from the germline V gene are SGHNT and YYREEE (reference sequence). The CDR3 extends over 14 amino acids. Some clones are missing from TCRdb's copy, which holds only in-frame ones; the method was immunoSEQ multiplex PCR. The table has about 110,000 clones, about 85% seen once; the top ten hold 4.5% to 5.5%. Sequencing was performed on peripheral blood, taken 28 days after the second AZD1222 dose. The chain employs TRBV5-4 and TRBJ1-2; a possible D gene is TRBD1 (5 bases). The TCR originated in an adult who received the AZD1222 COVID-19 vaccine. CDR3 DNA: TGTGCCAGCAGCTTGGAAGTACAGGCTGGGGGCTACACCTTC. This gives the protein CASSLEVQAGGYTF.